This TCR beta chain was captured in a study of T-cell reconstitution after alpha-beta-depleted transplantation in children. The library targeted TCRbeta and was prepared with unique molecular identifiers. TCRdb processed the PCR reads anew with MiXCR; each CDR3 protein has one entry. The sample lists more than 150,000 distinct CDR3 sequences; roughly 7.5% were seen once. This CDR3 has 15 amino acids. Trimming stripped 3 bases from V and 1 base from J, with 13 bases between. Germline V gene lookup returns CDR1 SEHNR and CDR2 FQNEAQ (reference sequence). This chain joins TRBV7-9 and TRBJ2-7; D is tentatively TRBD1 or TRBD2 (6 bases each). Sequencing was performed on PBMCs from the stem cell graft donor, taken from the stem cell graft. This TCR was sampled from a human donor who donated a stem cell graft to a child with Wiskott-Aldrich syndrome. The CDR3 region is CASSFWRGESYEQYF. The CDR3 nucleotides are TGTGCCAGCAGCTTTTGGAGGGGGGAATCCTACGAGCAGTACTTC.